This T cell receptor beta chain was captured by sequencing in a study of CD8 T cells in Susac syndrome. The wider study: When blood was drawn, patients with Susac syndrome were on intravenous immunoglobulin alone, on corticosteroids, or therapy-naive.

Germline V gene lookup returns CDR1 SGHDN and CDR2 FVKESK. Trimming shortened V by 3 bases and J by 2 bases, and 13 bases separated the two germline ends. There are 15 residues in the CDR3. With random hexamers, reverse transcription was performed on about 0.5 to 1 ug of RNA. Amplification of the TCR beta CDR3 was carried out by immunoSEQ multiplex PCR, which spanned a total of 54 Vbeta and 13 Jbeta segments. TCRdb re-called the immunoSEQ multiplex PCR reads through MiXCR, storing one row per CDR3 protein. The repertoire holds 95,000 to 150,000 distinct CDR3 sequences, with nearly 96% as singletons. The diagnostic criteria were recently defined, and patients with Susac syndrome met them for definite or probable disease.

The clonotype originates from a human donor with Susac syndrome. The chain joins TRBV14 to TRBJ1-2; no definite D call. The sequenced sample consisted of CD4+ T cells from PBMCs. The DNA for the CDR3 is TGTGCCAGCAGCCAGGGCGGCCCGAGGAACTATGGCTACACCTTC. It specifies CASSQGGPRNYGYTF.